This T cell receptor beta chain was recorded in a study of immune characterization of retroperitoneal liposarcoma. Points on this clonotype: The junction departs from germline at one end; a sequencing error may be responsible.

From the PCR reads, TCRdb called clonotypes with MiXCR, one entry per CDR3 protein. The sample has some 9,600 distinct CDR3 sequences; roughly 28% are singletons. The CDR3 has 11 amino acids. In germline, CDR1 is MNHGY, CDR2 SAAAGT. The source is a male donor with retroperitoneal liposarcoma. The chain has TRBV6-8 and TRBJ2-1, with TRBD1 matching 7 bases. The specimen was blood. This CDR3 is CASTNRGEQYF. The CDR3 bases are TGTGCCAGCACAAACAGGGGCGAGCAGTACTTT.